The 9 T cell receptor beta chains below were found in one sample sequenced in a study of monozygotic twins with inflammatory bowel disease. Reprocessing the 5' RACE reads, TCRdb reports a single entry for every CDR3 protein and omits DNA. This repertoire comprises fewer than 550,000 distinct CDR3 sequences; its ten largest clones make up 2% to 2.5%. The specimen was blood. The receptors come from a human donor with ulcerative colitis or Crohn's disease, or a healthy co-twin of an affected twin (not recorded which).

The chain links TRBV7-9 to TRBJ1-3; no DNA is available, so the TRBD1 call from TCRdb remains unchecked. CDR3 length equals 16 residues. The germline V gene has CDR1 SEHNR and CDR2 FQNEAQ (reference sequence). CDR3 sequence reads: CASSHPPTGGGNTIYF.

The CDR3 loop reads CSAIRDSRNCEQYF. The chain uses TRBV20-1 and TRBJ2-7; the D call from TCRdb, TRBD1, cannot be confirmed without DNA. The CDR3 has 14 residues. Germline CDR1 reads DFQATT; CDR2 reads SNEGSKA (reference sequence).

The chain has TRBV10-3 and TRBJ2-3. The germline V gene has CDR1 ENHRY and CDR2 SYGVKD. This CDR3 region has 15 residues. The CDR3 spells CAISELTASTDTQYF.

V is TRBV14 and J is TRBJ2-7; there is no DNA to check the TCRdb D call of TRBD2. The CDR3 has 19 amino acids. Germline CDR1 SGHDN, CDR2 FVKESK. The CDR3 is CASSQEDGSGWRETYEQYF.

The V and J genes are TRBV18 and TRBJ2-1; the D gene TCRdb calls, TRBD2, cannot be checked with no DNA. The CDR3 runs to 14 residues. CDR1 and CDR2 from the germline V gene are KGHSH and LQKENI. The CDR3 protein is CASSPTSGGNEQFF.

This chain joins TRBV7-6 and TRBJ2-7; TCRdb calls TRBD1, which cannot be checked without DNA. The germline V gene has CDR1 SGHVS and CDR2 FNYEAQ. This CDR3 is 14 amino acids long. CDR3 loop: CASSLETGPGKQYF.

The rearrangement links TRBV18 to TRBJ1-1; TCRdb calls TRBD1, which cannot be checked without DNA. The CDR3 totals 17 residues. Germline CDR1 reads KGHSH; CDR2 reads LQKENI. This CDR3 reads CASSPPSLARLNTEAFF.

This rearrangement joins TRBV7-2 to TRBJ1-1. Germline lookup yields CDR1 SGHTA and CDR2 FQGNSA. The CDR3 is 14 residues long. This CDR3 reads CASSPRDSNTEAFF.

The rearrangement uses TRBV16 and TRBJ1-1. CDR1 is KGHSY, CDR2 FQNENV, per germline. This CDR3 has 15 amino acids. Here the CDR3 reads CASSQYSRVGSEAFF.